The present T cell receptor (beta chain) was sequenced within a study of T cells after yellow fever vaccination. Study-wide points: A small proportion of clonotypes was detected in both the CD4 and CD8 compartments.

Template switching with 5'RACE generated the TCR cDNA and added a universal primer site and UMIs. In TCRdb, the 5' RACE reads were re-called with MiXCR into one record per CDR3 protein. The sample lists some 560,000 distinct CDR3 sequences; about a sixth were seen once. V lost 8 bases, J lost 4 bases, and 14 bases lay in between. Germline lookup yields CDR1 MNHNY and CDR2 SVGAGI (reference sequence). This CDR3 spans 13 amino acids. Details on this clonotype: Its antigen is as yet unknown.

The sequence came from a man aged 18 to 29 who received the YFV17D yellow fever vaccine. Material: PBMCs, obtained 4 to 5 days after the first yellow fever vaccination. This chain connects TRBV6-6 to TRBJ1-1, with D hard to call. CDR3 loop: CASGYRGVTEAFF. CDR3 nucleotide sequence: TGTGCCAGCGGGTATCGGGGAGTCACTGAAGCTTTCTTT.